This entry is about one T cell receptor beta chain. The antigen is undetermined. These data are taken from a study of PD-1 blockade in classical Hodgkin lymphoma. Study observations and caveats: Lower baseline TCR diversity was reported for newly diagnosed patients than for healthy donors.

The CDR3 totals 17 residues. V lost 3 bases and J lost 7, with 22 bases in between. Per the germline V gene, CDR1 is MNHNS and CDR2 is SASEGT. TCRdb's copy holds only in-frame clones and misses some; the assay was immunoSEQ multiplex PCR. Among about 46,000 clones listed, approximately 90% were seen once. As for time point: newly diagnosed, previously untreated cHL patient sample. Untreated, newly diagnosed classical Hodgkin lymphoma PBMCs were comparators. The chain uses TRBV6-1 and TRBJ2-1; D might be TRBD1 (6 bases). The sequence was obtained from a human donor with classical Hodgkin lymphoma. Specimen: peripheral blood mononuclear cells (PBMCs). As DNA, the CDR3 is TGTGCCAGCAGTGAGTTGGGACAATCATTCCTCGCGAATGAGCAGTTCTTC. This gives the protein CASSELGQSFLANEQFF.